A selection of T cell receptor beta chains follows, all from one sample in a study of vaccination and CD4 T cells after COVID-19. TCRdb re-called the PCR reads through MiXCR, storing one row per CDR3 protein. The repertoire includes about 21,000 distinct CDR3 sequences, 40% to 50% of them detected once, and about 27% sits in the top ten. Antigen specificity for these receptors is unknown. The sample was CD4+ T cells from blood, cultured in vitro, taken before SARS-CoV-2 vaccination. The source of these receptors is a human donor who had recovered from COVID-19. Each CDR3 is given with its conserved first and last residue. Expanded clones are given a class, and other clones once, few, many or no size at all.

clone_size: -; v_call: TRBV11-3; cdr3_aa: CASSLDWGRFQETQYF
clone_size: few; v_call: TRBV24-1; cdr3_aa: CATSGTNTGELFF
clone_size: few; v_call: TRBV7-8; cdr3_aa: CASSHRTGIATNYGYTF
clone_size: few; v_call: TRBV19; cdr3_aa: CASSQNSGSNQPQHF
clone_size: -; v_call: TRBV20-1; cdr3_aa: CSARERGNQPQHF
clone_size: -; v_call: TRBV10-3; cdr3_aa: CAISGGGITRAFF
clone_size: few; v_call: TRBV11-3; cdr3_aa: CASSPQGGQSYEQYF
clone_size: few; v_call: TRBV6-1; cdr3_aa: CASTPARGGLSATQYF
clone_size: few; v_call: TRBV7-2; cdr3_aa: CASSQRQGGNTGELFF
clone_size: -; v_call: TRBV6-2/TRBV6-3; cdr3_aa: CASRTEGPGTEAFF
clone_size: few; v_call: TRBV9; cdr3_aa: CASSALMSRDRGLEYSYEQYF
clone_size: -; v_call: TRBV6-5; cdr3_aa: CASSYSSQTRGRNTEAFF
clone_size: -; v_call: TRBV5-1; cdr3_aa: CASSFRWAGGSNTGELFF
clone_size: -; v_call: TRBV27; cdr3_aa: CASSPTGTGDAVVRHNSPLHF
clone_size: -; v_call: TRBV20-1; cdr3_aa: CSASATLSSGGNVYGYTF
clone_size: -; v_call: TRBV28; cdr3_aa: CASSFYGEQYF
clone_size: few; v_call: TRBV7-2; cdr3_aa: CASSPTGGLIYGYTF
clone_size: -; v_call: TRBV11-3; cdr3_aa: CASSRVEETQYF
clone_size: -; v_call: TRBV7-2; cdr3_aa: CASSPGGANYGYTF